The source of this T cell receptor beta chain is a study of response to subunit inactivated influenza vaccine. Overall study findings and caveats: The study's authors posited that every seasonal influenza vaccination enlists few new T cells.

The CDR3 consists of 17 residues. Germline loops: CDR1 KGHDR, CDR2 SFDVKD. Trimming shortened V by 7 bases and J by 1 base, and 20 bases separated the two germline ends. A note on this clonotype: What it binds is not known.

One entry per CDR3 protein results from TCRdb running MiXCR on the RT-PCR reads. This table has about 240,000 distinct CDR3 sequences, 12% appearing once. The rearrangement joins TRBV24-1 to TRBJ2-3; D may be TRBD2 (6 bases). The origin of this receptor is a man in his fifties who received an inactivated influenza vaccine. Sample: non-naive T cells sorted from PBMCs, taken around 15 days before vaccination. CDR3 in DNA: TGTGCCACCAGGGGCTCCCATAGCGGTCGTGGCACAGATACGCAGTATTTT. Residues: CATRGSHSGRGTDTQYF.